Listed below are T cell receptor beta chains from one sample, sequenced in a study of CD8 T cells in ankylosing spondylitis. From the 5' RACE reads, TCRdb called clonotypes with MiXCR, one entry per CDR3 protein. The repertoire includes 200,000 to 250,000 distinct CDR3 sequences, about 10% of them detected once, and roughly 23% sits in the top ten. The sequencing sample was made of blood, either unsorted or a sorted T cell fraction (not recorded which). The receptors here all came from a male donor with ankylosing spondylitis or in good health (not recorded which). Both conserved end residues are part of each CDR3. A D gene is named only where the DNA matches it firmly. Rows may omit the clone size; those that give it use once, few, many or a size class.

few | TRBJ1-2 | - | TRBV5-1 | CASSLDQARDYGYTF | TGCGCCAGCAGCCTGGATCAGGCACGGGACTATGGCTACACCTTC
many | TRBJ1-4 | - | TRBV3-1 | CASSQSGANEKLFF | TGTGCCAGCAGCCAATCCGGGGCTAATGAAAAACTGTTTTTT
few | TRBJ2-3 | - | TRBV7-2 | CASSKGGRDEDTQYF | TGTGCCAGCAGTAAGGGCGGACGGGATGAAGATACGCAGTATTTT
- | TRBJ1-2 | TRBD1 | TRBV5-1 | CASSAATGGGNYGYTF | TGCGCCAGCAGCGCCGCGACAGGGGGAGGGAACTATGGCTACACCTTC
many | TRBJ1-4 | - | TRBV11-2 | CASSLEASEKLFF | TGTGCCAGCAGCTTAGAGGCGAGCGAAAAACTGTTTTTT
many | TRBJ2-2 | TRBD1 | TRBV20-1 | CSARPTGGNTGELFF | TGCAGTGCTAGACCTACAGGGGGTAACACCGGGGAGCTGTTTTTT
many | TRBJ2-5 | - | TRBV5-1 | CASSTDSRETQYF | TGCGCCAGCAGCACGGACAGTAGGGAGACCCAGTACTTC
few | TRBJ1-1 | - | TRBV5-1 | CASKMAGGTEAFF | TGCGCCAGCAAAATGGCGGGGGGCACTGAAGCTTTCTTT
- | TRBJ1-5 | TRBD1 | TRBV20-1 | CSAREGFEGANQPQHF | TGCAGTGCTAGAGAAGGGTTTGAGGGGGCGAATCAGCCCCAGCATTTT
- | TRBJ2-3 | - | TRBV7-2 | CASSPLGQAGTDTQYF | TGTGCCAGCAGCCCCCTGGGGCAGGCCGGCACAGATACGCAGTATTTT
many | TRBJ2-3 | TRBD2 | TRBV7-6 | CASSQRPSGGAKWEDTQYF | TGTGCCAGCAGCCAGAGGCCTAGCGGGGGGGCCAAATGGGAAGATACGCAGTATTTT
many | TRBJ2-5 | - | TRBV20-1 | CSARDRTRYQETQYF | TGCAGTGCTAGAGACCGAACTAGGTACCAAGAGACCCAGTACTTC
many | TRBJ2-3 | TRBD2 | TRBV20-1 | CSAYSGGGTDTQYF | TGCAGTGCTTATAGCGGGGGCGGCACAGATACGCAGTATTTT
few | TRBJ1-5 | - | TRBV24-1 | CATGSNSNQPQHF | TGTGCCACCGGTAGCAATAGCAATCAGCCCCAGCATTTT
- | TRBJ2-1 | TRBD2 | TRBV19 | CASSILNGGGHNEQFF | TGTGCCAGTAGTATTTTAAACGGGGGGGGCCACAATGAGCAGTTCTTC
- | TRBJ2-3 | - | TRBV2 | CASSESLRAQDTQYF | TGTGCCAGCAGTGAATCCCTCCGGGCGCAAGATACGCAGTATTTT
- | TRBJ2-6 | TRBD1 | TRBV12-3/TRBV12-4 | CASSLPPGGTGANVLTF | TGTGCCAGCAGTCTACCGCCAGGGGGCACTGGGGCCAACGTCCTGACTTTC
many | TRBJ1-1 | TRBD1 | TRBV12-3/TRBV12-4 | CASRPFQGVGAFF | TGTGCCAGCAGGCCTTTCCAGGGGGTTGGGGCTTTCTTT
few | TRBJ2-3 | TRBD2 | TRBV7-2 | CASSDELAGITDTQYF | TGTGCCAGCAGCGACGAACTAGCGGGGATTACAGATACGCAGTATTTT
many | TRBJ2-7 | - | TRBV5-1 | CASSPGPQGYEQYF | TGCGCCAGCAGCCCGGGACCCCAAGGGTACGAGCAGTACTTC
few | TRBJ2-3 | - | TRBV5-1 | CASRTEINTDTQYF | TGCGCCAGCAGGACAGAGATTAACACAGATACGCAGTATTTT
many | TRBJ1-5 | - | TRBV20-1 | CSARDRGSNQPQHF | TGCAGTGCTAGAGATCGGGGGAGCAATCAGCCCCAGCATTTT
few | TRBJ2-7 | - | TRBV7-3 | CASSLGGFPAYEQYF | TGTGCCAGCAGCTTAGGAGGCTTCCCGGCCTACGAGCAGTACTTC
- | TRBJ1-2 | TRBD1 | TRBV9 | CASSTSSGQARQAYYGYTF | TGTGCCAGCAGCACCTCATCGGGACAGGCCCGCCAAGCCTACTATGGCTACACCTTC
few | TRBJ2-7 | - | TRBV4-1 | CASSQDFDPRVREQYF | TGCGCCAGCAGCCAAGATTTCGACCCAAGAGTCCGGGAGCAGTACTTC
few | TRBJ1-3 | - | TRBV18 | CASSPQQHSGNTIYF | TGTGCCAGCTCACCACAGCAACACTCTGGAAACACCATATATTTT
many | TRBJ1-2 | TRBD1 | TRBV27 | CASGTVGYGYTF | TGTGCCAGCGGGACAGTCGGCTATGGCTACACCTTC
many | TRBJ2-1 | TRBD2 | TRBV7-2 | CASSLDATSVGNEQFF | TGTGCCAGCAGCCTGGATGCGACTAGCGTCGGCAATGAGCAGTTCTTC
many | TRBJ1-4 | TRBD1 | TRBV7-3 | CASSATGATNEKLFF | TGTGCCAGCAGCGCCACAGGGGCAACTAATGAAAAACTGTTTTTT
few | TRBJ1-2 | - | TRBV6-1 | CASSEGSGDRYGYTF | TGTGCCAGCAGCGAAGGGTCTGGGGACCGCTATGGCTACACCTTC
many | TRBJ2-2 | - | TRBV3-1 | CASSQDLTANTGELFF | TGTGCCAGCAGCCAAGATCTGACAGCAAACACCGGGGAGCTGTTTTTT
- | TRBJ2-5 | - | TRBV6-1 | CASTREPRPGETQYF | TGTGCCAGCACTCGTGAACCCAGGCCGGGGGAGACCCAGTACTTC
many | TRBJ2-5 | TRBD2 | TRBV20-1 | CSARLAGEETQYF | TGCAGTGCTCGACTAGCGGGGGAAGAGACCCAGTACTTC
few | TRBJ2-3 | - | TRBV5-1 | CASSLDAGAGADTQYF | TGCGCCAGCAGCTTGGATGCGGGGGCCGGGGCGGATACGCAGTATTTT
- | TRBJ2-6 | - | TRBV3-1 | CASSQGASGGANVLTF | TGTGCCAGCAGCCAAGGGGCCTCGGGAGGGGCCAACGTCCTGACTTTC
many | TRBJ2-3 | - | TRBV5-1 | CASSLEAGKDTQYF | TGCGCCAGCAGCTTGGAGGCGGGGAAAGATACGCAGTATTTT
- | TRBJ2-1 | - | TRBV5-1 | CASSAGRQYNEQFF | TGCGCCAGCAGTGCGGGACGACAATACAATGAGCAGTTCTTC
many | TRBJ2-1 | - | TRBV7-6 | CASSLNLYEQFF | TGTGCCAGCAGCCTCAATCTGTATGAGCAGTTCTTC
few | TRBJ2-3 | TRBD2 | TRBV10-3 | CAISESTGSGGTDTQYF | TGTGCCATCAGTGAGTCGACGGGGAGCGGGGGCACAGATACGCAGTATTTT
- | TRBJ2-7 | TRBD1 | TRBV7-9 | CASSSAGGRINEQYF | TGTGCCAGCAGCTCCGCAGGGGGCCGGATTAACGAGCAGTACTTC